The next 30 T cell receptor beta chains were all read from a single sample in a study of cytomegalovirus exposure and HLA in healthy donors. With 60 Vbeta and 13 Jbeta primers, the PCR was carried out. Clones were read by immunoSEQ multiplex PCR, and TCRdb kept only the in-frame ones, dropping some. The sample includes about 180,000 clones, roughly 78% seen only once; the top ten take 1.5% to 2%. The specimen sequenced was PBMCs. Every receptor here comes from a woman in her twenties or thirties in good health and CMV-seronegative.

This clone showed up just a few times. The chain recombines TRBV6-5 with TRBJ2-5; 7 bases are a match to TRBD1. Trimming took 6 bases from V and 1 from J; bases not matched to a gene: 8. Germline-derived CDR1 and CDR2 are MNHEY and SVGAGI. The length of the CDR3 is 15 residues. The CDR3 sequence: CASRAFWDSQETQYF. The DNA of the CDR3 is TGTGCCAGCAGAGCTTTTTGGGACAGCCAAGAGACCCAGTACTTC.

This chain connects TRBV6-5 to TRBJ1-1; 7 nucleotides match TRBD1. The CDR3 has 15 amino acids. The junction had 9 bases not matched to a gene; V was cut back by 4 bases and J by 4 bases. Looked up from germline, CDR1 is MNHEY and CDR2 is SVGAGI. This CDR3 is CASSFSRQGSTEAFF. The CDR3, as DNA: TGTGCCAGCAGTTTCAGCCGACAGGGCTCCACTGAAGCTTTCTTT.

This clone showed up just a few times. The chain joins TRBV7-9 to TRBJ1-5; D perhaps matches TRBD1 (5 bases). The CDR3 has 14 amino acids. Trimming left V 5 bases short and J 3 bases short, with 11 bases between. Germline V lookup: CDR1 SEHNR, CDR2 FQNEAQ (reference sequence). CDR3: CASSHVDTNQPQHF. The DNA of the CDR3 is TGTGCCAGCAGCCATGTGGACACCAATCAGCCCCAGCATTTT.

The rearrangement links TRBV5-6 to TRBJ2-5; possible D gene TRBD2, 6 bases. The V end was cut by 4 bases, the J end by 5 bases, with 24 bases between. Germline CDR1 reads SGHDT; CDR2 reads YYEEEE. The CDR3 has 17 amino acids. Written as DNA, the CDR3 is TGTGCCAGCAGCCCAACGGGGGTTATGGGGCCGAGGGAGACCCAGTACTTC. Translated, it gives CASSPTGVMGPRETQYF. Supplemented by reference TRBV5-6 and TRBJ2-5, the full variable domain reads DAGVTQSPTHLIKTRGQQVTLRCSPKSGHDTVSWYQQALGQGPQFIFQYYEEEERQRGNFPDRFSGHQFPNYSSELNVNALLLGDSALYLCASSPTGVMGPRETQYFGPGTRLLVL.

This chain connects TRBV7-3 to TRBJ1-1; 10 bases fit TRBD1. This CDR3 comprises 16 residues. After removal of 2 bases from V and 4 bases from J, the junction contained 7 bases not matched to a gene. Per the germline V gene, CDR1 is SGHTA and CDR2 is FQGTGA. CDR3 DNA: TGTGCCAGCAGCTTAGACCCAAGGACAGGGGGCACTGAAGCTTTCTTT. Translation: CASSLDPRTGGTEAFF. The variable domain in full, with the rest retrieved from reference TRBV7-3 and TRBJ1-1, is GAGVSQTPSNKVTEKGKYVELRCDPISGHTALYWYRQSLGQGPEFLIYFQGTGAADDSGLPNDRFFAVRPEGSVSTLKIQRTERGDSAVYLCASSLDPRTGGTEAFFGQGTRLTVV.

DNA for the CDR3: TGCGCCAGCAGCTTGGAACAGGGCGGCAATGAGCAGTTCTTC. Its protein product is CASSLEQGGNEQFF. The chain joins TRBV5-1 to TRBJ2-1; possibly TRBD1 for D (6 bases). Germline V gene data show CDR1 as SGHRS and CDR2 as YFSETQ. The CDR3 covers 14 residues. The V end was cut by 0 bases, the J end by 6 bases, with 10 bases between.

This sequence joins TRBV2 and TRBJ2-3; TRBD2 matches 8 bases. This CDR3 has 16 residues. V dropped 4 bases and J dropped 1; count of bases not matched to a gene: 7. The V gene's germline CDR1 is SNHLY and CDR2 FYNNEI. CDR3 sequence: CASSVLAAWGTDTQYF. The CDR3 nucleotides read TGTGCCAGCAGTGTACTAGCGGCCTGGGGCACAGATACGCAGTATTTT. The entire variable domain, with the rest obtained from reference TRBV2 and TRBJ2-3, is as follows: EPEVTQTPSHQVTQMGQEVILRCVPISNHLYFYWYRQILGQKVEFLVSFYNNEISEKSEIFDDQFSVERPDGSNFTLKIRSTKLEDSAMYFCASSVLAAWGTDTQYFGPGTRLTVL.

Points on this clone: The junction departs from germline at one end; a sequencing error may be responsible. The rearrangement links TRBV7-9 to TRBJ1-2, with unresolved D. Per germline, CDR1 SEHNR and CDR2 FQNEAQ (reference sequence). The CDR3 has 12 amino acids. CDR3 DNA sequence: TGTTCCAGTTCCACAGTTAACTATGGCTACACCTTC. Residues: CSSSTVNYGYTF. Looking up the rest from reference TRBV7-9 and TRBJ1-2 gives the full variable domain: DTGVSQNPRHKITKRGQNVTFRCDPISEHNRLYWYRQTLGQGPEFLTYFQNEAQLEKSRLLSDRFSAERPKGSFSTLEIQRTEQGDSAMYLCSSSTVNYGYTFGSGTRLTVV.

The chain joins TRBV6-1 to TRBJ2-1; TRBD1 agrees at 8 bases. From germline, CDR1 is MNHNS and CDR2 SASEGT. The trim removed 6 bases at V and 7 bases at J, leaving 11 bases unmatched. The CDR3 has 15 residues. The CDR3 region has the DNA TGTGCCAGCAGCTGGACAGGGATGTCGACGAATGAGCAGTTCTTC. Amino acid sequence: CASSWTGMSTNEQFF.

J is TRBJ2-7 and V is TRBV9; TRBD1 is a possible D gene (5 bases). The V gene's germline CDR1 is SGDLS and CDR2 YYNGEE. CDR3 size: 15 residues. Between the trimmed V and J ends, which lost 0 bases and 4 bases, there was a span of 14 bases. CDR3 nucleotides: TGTGCCAGCAGCGTAGGGTCGACAGCAAATTACGAGCAGTACTTC. This encodes CASSVGSTANYEQYF. Full variable domain (remainder filled in from reference TRBV9 and TRBJ2-7): DSGVTQTPKHLITATGQRVTLRCSPRSGDLSVYWYQQSLDQGLQFLIQYYNGEERAKGNILERFSAQQFPDLHSELNLSSLELGDSALYFCASSVGSTANYEQYFGPGTRLTVT.

The V gene is TRBV9, the J gene TRBJ1-1; D is perhaps TRBD1 (6 bases). The CDR3 length is 15 residues. CDR1 and CDR2 from the germline V gene are SGDLS and YYNGEE. Trimming removed 0 bases from V and 5 bases from J, with 14 bases in between. In DNA form, the CDR3 reads TGTGCCAGCAGCGTAGCTCCGGGGGGCCGGACTGAAGCTTTCTTT. Translating it yields CASSVAPGGRTEAFF.

This chain uses TRBV6-6 with TRBJ2-1; 8 bases map to TRBD2. V lost 5 bases and J lost 4; bases outside the gene matches: 7. CDR1 is MNHNY, CDR2 SVGAGI, per germline (reference sequence). The length of the CDR3 is 15 residues. The CDR3 spells CASSTRGGLYNEQFF. The CDR3 DNA follows: TGTGCCAGCAGTACCCGGGGGGGCCTATACAATGAGCAGTTCTTC.

The chain combines TRBV29-1 with TRBJ1-1; 7 nucleotides line up with TRBD1. Per germline, CDR1 SQVTM and CDR2 ANQGSEA. V trimming: 5 bases; J trimming: 4 bases; junction bases outside the gene matches: 4. There are 12 residues in the CDR3. The chain's CDR3 is CSVLGQATEAFF. CDR3 sequence (DNA): TGCAGCGTTTTAGGACAGGCCACTGAAGCTTTCTTT.

The chain has TRBV6-5 and TRBJ1-2, with TRBD1 as a possible D gene (5 bases). The CDR3 runs to 13 residues. Germline CDR1 MNHEY, CDR2 SVGAGI. V shed 7 bases and J shed 4 bases, with 13 bases lying between them. The CDR3 DNA sequence: TGTGCCAGCACGCGCGCGGGGACCTATGGCTACACCTTC. This translates into CASTRAGTYGYTF.

The chain links TRBV7-6 to TRBJ1-5; perhaps TRBD1 as D (6 bases). With 1 base removed from V and 6 bases from J, the gap between germline ends came to 19 bases. This CDR3 comprises 17 residues. Germline V gives CDR1 SGHVS, CDR2 FNYEAQ. The CDR3 region is CASSLEGVREGTQPQHF. In nucleotides, the CDR3 is TGTGCCAGCAGCTTAGAGGGGGTCCGGGAAGGTACTCAGCCCCAGCATTTT. The complete variable domain, with remaining parts taken from reference TRBV7-6 and TRBJ1-5, reads GAGVSQSPRYKVTKRGQDVALRCDPISGHVSLYWYRQALGQGPEFLTYFNYEAQQDKSGLPNDRFSAERPEGSISTLTIQRTEQRDSAMYRCASSLEGVREGTQPQHFGDGTRLSIL.

The V call is TRBV2, the J call TRBJ1-6; no definite D call. CDR1 SNHLY and CDR2 FYNNEI come from the germline V gene. This CDR3 is built from 14 residues. V lost 8 bases to trimming and J lost 9 bases, with 17 bases between them. The CDR3 loop reads CASLPHGEGSPLHF. For the CDR3, the DNA is TGTGCCAGCCTCCCCCATGGGGAGGGTTCACCCCTCCACTTT. Full variable domain (outside the CDR3, taken from reference TRBV2 and TRBJ1-6): EPEVTQTPSHQVTQMGQEVILRCVPISNHLYFYWYRQILGQKVEFLVSFYNNEISEKSEIFDDQFSVERPDGSNFTLKIRSTKLEDSAMYFCASLPHGEGSPLHFGNGTRLTVT.

This chain connects TRBV5-1 to TRBJ1-1; D perhaps matches TRBD1 (5 bases). Germline CDR1 SGHRS, CDR2 YFSETQ. Trimming took 4 bases from V and 2 from J, leaving 12 bases between them. CDR3 length: 14 residues. CDR3 coding DNA: TGCGCCAGCAGCCCTGGGGGGTCTAACACTGAAGCTTTCTTT. Translating gives CASSPGGSNTEAFF.

Details on this clone: The sample has other DNA sequences that encode this CDR3 too. The chain carries TRBV5-1 and TRBJ2-5; no reliable D call. V lost 0 bases and J lost 2, with 5 bases in between. The CDR3 spans 13 residues. Germline CDR1 reads SGHRS; CDR2 reads YFSETQ. The CDR3 sequence: CASSLGVQETQYF. DNA of the CDR3: TGCGCCAGCAGCTTGGGCGTACAAGAGACCCAGTACTTC.

The V gene is TRBV5-1, the J gene TRBJ2-7, with TRBD2 as a possible D gene (6 bases). Germline V gene lookup returns CDR1 SGHRS and CDR2 YFSETQ. The CDR3 runs to 15 residues. V was cut by 0 bases and J by 3 bases, with 13 bases left in between. This CDR3 is CASSLVQGGFYEQYF. The CDR3 nucleotides are TGCGCCAGCAGCTTGGTTCAGGGAGGTTTCTACGAGCAGTACTTC.

The chain recombines TRBV15 with TRBJ1-6; 8 bases match TRBD1. J was trimmed by 3 bases and V by 7 bases; bases with no gene match: 5. The length of the CDR3 is 15 residues. Germline values: CDR1 LNHNV, CDR2 YYDKDF (reference sequence). The CDR3 spells CATTPGGHYNSPLHF. CDR3 DNA sequence: TGTGCCACCACCCCAGGGGGCCACTATAATTCACCCCTCCACTTT. Full variable domain (remainder filled in from reference TRBV15 and TRBJ1-6): DAMVIQNPRYQVTQFGKPVTLSCSQTLNHNVMYWYQQKSSQAPKLLFHYYDKDFNNEADTPDNFQSRRPNTSFCFLDIRSPGLGDTAMYLCATTPGGHYNSPLHFGNGTRLTVT.

V usage is TRBV6-6 and J usage is TRBJ2-4; possibly TRBD1 for D (6 bases). The CDR3 sequence is 13 residues long. Deletions cut 7 bases from V and 6 bases from J, with 13 bases between. Germline-derived CDR1 and CDR2 are MNHNY and SVGAGI (reference sequence). The chain's CDR3 is CASTFARGNIQYF. The CDR3 region has the DNA TGTGCCAGCACTTTCGCCAGGGGAAACATTCAGTACTTC.

This chain links TRBV5-4 with TRBJ2-1; D remains unclear. Trimming shortened V by 0 bases and J by 12 bases, and 10 bases separated the two germline ends. The CDR3 loop spans 12 amino acids. CDR1 SGHNT and CDR2 YYREEE come from the germline V gene (reference sequence). The CDR3 nucleotides are TGTGCCAGCAGCTTGGGTACAGTGAGGCAGTTCTTC. Its translation is CASSLGTVRQFF.

This clone turned up a few times. The chain uses TRBV5-1 and TRBJ1-4; 10 bases are a match to TRBD1. There are 18 residues in the CDR3. Germline V lookup: CDR1 SGHRS, CDR2 YFSETQ. The J segment lost 0 bases and the V segment lost 2 bases, leaving 7 bases of the junction unmatched. The CDR3 here is CASSLGQGGTATNEKLFF. CDR3 coding DNA: TGCGCCAGCAGCTTAGGACAGGGGGGGACTGCAACTAATGAAAAACTGTTTTTT.

The V call is TRBV27, the J call TRBJ2-5, with D possibly TRBD2 on 6 matching bases. V gave up 6 bases and J gave up 7 bases, with 21 bases separating them. CDR3 length: 15 amino acids. CDR1 is MNHEY and CDR2 is SMNVEV in the germline V gene (reference sequence). CDR3 sequence: CASSYSRVLEGTQYF. The CDR3 DNA reads as TGTGCCAGCAGCTATTCTCGGGTCTTGGAGGGGACCCAGTACTTC.

This chain links TRBV6-6 with TRBJ1-4; TRBD1 aligns across 7 bases. The germline V gene has CDR1 MNHNY and CDR2 SVGAGI (reference sequence). Germline trimming cut 3 bases from V and 8 bases from J; bases unmatched to any gene: 9. This CDR3 spans 15 amino acids. The CDR3 loop is CASSYEDRVREKLFF. The CDR3 bases are TGTGCCAGCAGTTATGAAGACAGGGTGCGAGAAAAACTGTTTTTT.

This clone has only one observation. This chain connects TRBV5-5 to TRBJ2-1; 9 nucleotides agree with TRBD1. The CDR3 loop spans 15 amino acids. J gave up 2 bases and V 3 bases, and 3 bases lay outside the gene matches. Germline V gene sequence: CDR1 SGHKS, CDR2 YYEKEE (reference sequence). The CDR3 coding sequence is TGTGCCAGCAGCTACAGGGGGCCTACCTACAATGAGCAGTTCTTC. Amino acid sequence: CASSYRGPTYNEQFF. The whole variable domain, filled in from reference TRBV5-5 and TRBJ2-1, reads DAGVTQSPTHLIKTRGQQVTLRCSPISGHKSVSWYQQVLGQGPQFIFQYYEKEERGRGNFPDRFSARQFPNYSSELNVNALLLGDSALYLCASSYRGPTYNEQFFGPGTRLTVL.

This sequence joins TRBV7-6 and TRBJ2-1; 7 bases are shared with TRBD1. CDR1 SGHVS and CDR2 FNYEAQ come from the germline V gene. The V gene end was trimmed by 2 bases and the J gene end by 10 bases; junction bases not matched to a gene: 5. This CDR3 spans 13 amino acids. DNA of the CDR3: TGTGCCAGCAGCTTAACAGGGGCGCGGGAGCAGTTCTTC. This encodes CASSLTGAREQFF.

The rearrangement links TRBV18 to TRBJ2-7, with D perhaps TRBD1 (6 bases). Trimming removed 2 bases at V and 5 bases at J, with 16 bases between. CDR1 and CDR2 from the germline V gene are KGHSH and LQKENI. The CDR3 loop spans 15 amino acids. The CDR3 nucleotides are TGTGCCAGCTCACCAAGGACAGCTTCAAACCACGAGCAGTACTTC. Amino acid sequence: CASSPRTASNHEQYF.

The rearrangement links TRBV29-1 to TRBJ1-2, with a weak D call TRBD1 (6 bases). Germline assignment: CDR1 SQVTM and CDR2 ANQGSEA. Trimming stripped 2 bases from V and 5 bases from J, with 12 bases between. CDR3 length equals 13 residues. CDR3 coding DNA: TGCAGCGTTGAACGGGGACAATTATATGGCTACACCTTC. Translation gives CSVERGQLYGYTF.

The chain carries TRBV18 and TRBJ2-3; a possible D gene is TRBD2 (5 bases). CDR1 is KGHSH and CDR2 is LQKENI in the germline V gene. CDR3 length equals 13 residues. V lost 3 bases and J 8 bases, leaving 12 bases between the germline ends. The CDR3 DNA reads TGTGCCAGCTCACCCTCGGGATCGGTTACGCAGTATTTT. This gives the protein CASSPSGSVTQYF.